The present entry profiles one T cell receptor beta chain with its context. This entry comes from a study of blood T cell repertoires in COVID-19. Study context: Donors in the United States, Italy and Spain gave samples during acute or convalescent COVID-19. The cDNA or gDNA used as material had been derived from T cells, B-cell-depleted T cells, or PBMCs.

V gave up 2 bases and J gave up 9 bases; unmatched junction bases: 10. Germline V CDR1 and CDR2: SNHLY, FYNNEI. CDR3 length equals 15 residues. Study processing details: How many nucleated cells were present was estimated from reference gene primer amplification. The data were produced by immunoSEQ multiplex PCR, yet TCRdb's version contains in-frame clones alone and is incomplete. The V and J calls and clone size come from that table; D and trimming were worked out from the DNA. The sample carries 250,000 to 350,000 clones, around 82% recorded once. The chain employs TRBV2 and TRBJ1-3; 7 nucleotides line up with TRBD1. Input material: peripheral blood. The TCR originated in a woman between 50 and 59 years old with acute or convalescent COVID-19. CDR3 amino acids: CASSEQGGLGSTIYF. CDR3 nucleotide sequence: TGTGCCAGCAGTGAACAAGGGGGCCTGGGGAGCACCATATATTTT.